This is a list of T cell receptor beta chains from one sample in a study of blood T cell repertoires in COVID-19. Profiling relied on immunoSEQ multiplex PCR, and the TCRdb table lists in-frame clones only, not all of them. The data contain about 130,000 clones, about 89% of them singletons. Sequencing was performed on peripheral blood. The source of these receptors is a man in his fifties or sixties with COVID-19, enrolled during active disease. Both conserved end residues are part of each CDR3. D genes are given only for firm matches. Clone size is not always given. Where it is, it says once, few, many or a class for expanded clones.

V gene: TRBV11-3
clone size: once
D gene: TRBD2
J gene: TRBJ2-2
CDR3 DNA: TGTGCCAGCAGCCCAGGGGGTAGCGGGGGTGCGAGCACCGGGGAGCTGTTTTTT
CDR3 protein: CASSPGGSGGASTGELFF

V gene: TRBV3-1/TRBV3-2
clone size: once
D gene: TRBD1
J gene: TRBJ1-5
CDR3 DNA: TGTGCCAGCAGCCACCTCTGGGACAGGGCGGGCAATCAGCCCCAGCATTTT
CDR3 protein: CASSHLWDRAGNQPQHF

V gene: TRBV19
clone size: -
D gene: TRBD1
J gene: TRBJ2-3
CDR3 DNA: TGTGCCAGTAGTATGGGGACAGCTCGTCGCACAGATACGCAGTATTTT
CDR3 protein: CASSMGTARRTDTQYF

V gene: TRBV18
clone size: -
D gene: TRBD1
J gene: TRBJ1-1
CDR3 DNA: TGTGCCAGCTCATCCCGGGACAGGAACACTGAAGCTTTCTTT
CDR3 protein: CASSSRDRNTEAFF

V gene: TRBV7-3
clone size: -
D gene: -
J gene: TRBJ2-3
CDR3 DNA: TGTGCCAGCAGCCCCCTAGGGGCAGATACGCAGTATTTT
CDR3 protein: CASSPLGADTQYF

V gene: TRBV6-5
clone size: -
D gene: TRBD1
J gene: TRBJ2-3
CDR3 DNA: TGTGCCACCAAGACAGGGGGAGATACGCAGTATTTT
CDR3 protein: CATKTGGDTQYF

V gene: TRBV6-5
clone size: -
D gene: -
J gene: TRBJ2-7
CDR3 DNA: TGTGCCAGCAGTTCAGACAGGCCACGCTACGAGCAGTACTTC
CDR3 protein: CASSSDRPRYEQYF

V gene: TRBV6-5
clone size: -
D gene: -
J gene: TRBJ1-2
CDR3 DNA: TGTGCCGCAAGAATGTCGGGTCCCTATGGCTACACCTTC
CDR3 protein: CAARMSGPYGYTF

V gene: TRBV6-6
clone size: once
D gene: -
J gene: TRBJ2-2
CDR3 DNA: TGTGCCAGCAGTTTACTATACACCGGGGAGCTGTTTTTT
CDR3 protein: CASSLLYTGELFF

V gene: TRBV12-5
clone size: once
D gene: TRBD1
J gene: TRBJ1-1
CDR3 DNA: TGTGCTAGTGGTCTCGACAGGGACACTGAAGCTTTCTTT
CDR3 protein: CASGLDRDTEAFF

V gene: TRBV7-3
clone size: -
D gene: -
J gene: TRBJ1-6
CDR3 DNA: TGTGCCAGCAGCTTAACTCGGGCAGGGCAGGGGTCACCCCTCCACTTT
CDR3 protein: CASSLTRAGQGSPLHF

V gene: TRBV19
clone size: -
D gene: TRBD1
J gene: TRBJ2-7
CDR3 DNA: TGTGCCAGTAGTATAGAGAGAGGACAGGGGGCCCACGAGCAGTACTTC
CDR3 protein: CASSIERGQGAHEQYF

V gene: TRBV5-4
clone size: -
D gene: -
J gene: TRBJ1-2
CDR3 DNA: TGTGCCAGCAGCTTGGGGGGCGGTCCGGACTATGGCTACACCTTC
CDR3 protein: CASSLGGGPDYGYTF

V gene: TRBV27
clone size: -
D gene: -
J gene: TRBJ1-1
CDR3 DNA: TGTGCCAGCAGTGGGCGGCCAGGGCCGGGAGCTTTCTTT
CDR3 protein: CASSGRPGPGAFF

V gene: TRBV6-2/TRBV6-3
clone size: -
D gene: -
J gene: TRBJ1-5
CDR3 DNA: TGTGCCAGCAGTTACAGGGGTAACCAGCCCCAGCATTTT
CDR3 protein: CASSYRGNQPQHF